The entry below gives a single T cell receptor beta chain sequence along with its context. Many counts were recorded for this clonotype. Its target antigen remains unknown. There are no base qualities to consult, and no much larger clone falls within one base. Looking up the germline V gene (reference sequence) yields CDR1 MNHEY and CDR2 SMNVEV. From cysteine to phenylalanine, the CDR3 is 19 amino acids long. CDR3 DNA only is kept here, 57 bases in frame from base 1. Ends trimmed: V by 5 bases, J by 4 bases; bases unmatched to a gene: 14. Library construction relied on multiplex PCR. For sequencing, an Illumina HiSeq 4000 was employed. CDR3 regions were amplified by Arm-PCR with iRepertoire HTBI primers to construct TCR beta libraries. Gel purification was performed on PCR products prior to sequencing. From the authors' description of their analysis: Gene usage analysis of CDR3 amino acid clonotypes used the 55 to 80 TRBV and about 15 TRBJ segments found across samples. COPE and FqMerger were used to merge the filtered high-quality paired reads into contigs. BLAST was used to align contigs to the IMGT TRBV, TRBD and TRBJ reference genes, and CDR3 was defined following IMGT. Clonotypes above 0.1% frequency were classified as highly expanded clones. Repertoire diversity was measured by Shannon entropy, and V-J evenness by the Gini coefficient. Clonotypes shared by more than one individual were considered public. TCRdb ran its own pipeline on the public reads, namely fastp trimming at Q25 and MiXCR clone calling, and kept in-frame beta chains. When rows share a CDR3 protein, they turn into one entry using the most common DNA and genes. These V and J calls derive from TCRdb rather than the authors' analysis. This sample comprises about 540,000 distinct CDR3 sequences, around an eighth of them detected only once. The ten largest clones take up more than 8.5% of the sample.

The sample originates from a study of regulatory T cells in long-lasting Graves disease (dated by TCRdb to about 2021). As for the study more broadly: Patients with newly diagnosed Graves' disease had been on antithyroid drugs for under 3 months. The study was conducted in China and was registered as a clinical trial. Patients with persistent Graves' disease were compared with patients with newly diagnosed Graves' disease using TCR sequencing and RNA sequencing of peripheral blood. A total of around 35 samples underwent TCR sequencing, from about 13 patients with persistent Graves' disease and 20 or so patients with newly diagnosed Graves' disease. General study outcomes and caveats: Sequencing and analysis were restricted to the TCR beta chain. More public clonotypes were shared among persistent patients (roughly 2,700) than among newly diagnosed patients (over 900). Persistent disease showed preferential use of TRBV28, TRBJ1-2 and TRBJ2-5, whereas newly diagnosed disease favored TRBV20-1 and TRBJ2-1. Compared with newly diagnosed patients, persistent Graves' disease patients had lower TCR Shannon entropy and fewer highly expanded clones, which suggests clonal expansion. The study examined only peripheral blood because the primary lesion, thyroid tissue, could not be accessed. The authors noted that the small sample size was a limitation that may lower accuracy.

This specimen's time point label, per the study, means: newly diagnosed GD, antithyroid drugs for less than 3 months. RNA was extracted from PBMCs in TRIzol for both TCR sequencing and RNA sequencing. The diagnosis of Graves' disease was made according to American Thyroid Association guidelines. Patients were recruited from an endocrinology department in Xi'an, China. Each patient gave about 10 milliliters of peripheral blood, collected in an EDTA anticoagulant tube. Ficoll Paque Plus density gradient separation was used to isolate PBMCs, and no further T cell sorting was performed. RNA quality was checked with an Agilent 2100 Bioanalyzer and agarose gel, and concentration with a NanoDrop 2000. These data were also reused for a study on T cells in Graves' hyperthyroidism and ophthalmopathy. As that second paper reports: Graves' hyperthyroidism was defined as stable when no progression to ophthalmopathy occurred over 18 months of follow-up. The hyperthyroidism patients were between 18 and 65 years old and newly diagnosed, with a disease duration of less than 2 months. Patients with uncontrolled infections, other autoimmune diseases, pregnancy or lactation were excluded. Diagnoses relied on clinical symptoms, serum thyroxine and TRAb, thyroid ultrasound and orbital computed tomography. The first round of RT-PCR for the TCR CDR3 was performed with the HTBI primer set and the Qiagen OneStep RT-PCR kit. Blood samples also contained most of the expanded thyroid clonotypes (frequency above 0.001), which suggests that blood repertoires may reflect thyroid immune responses. A model built on a 13 V-J signature distinguished ophthalmopathy from stable hyperthyroidism, reaching 87.88% sensitivity and 81.08% specificity in cross-validation and 80%/75% in testing. In validation, the model predicted progression to ophthalmopathy with roughly 70% sensitivity and 72% to 85% specificity, a median of about 6 months before onset. To identify distinguishing TCR V-J signatures, a discovery cohort of around 100 patients was used, comprising some 45 with Graves' ophthalmopathy and 57 with stable Graves' hyperthyroidism. Whether ophthalmopathy could be predicted prospectively was tested in an independent validation cohort made up of 18 hyperthyroidism patients plus 17 patients who later progressed to ophthalmopathy. The approximately 98 discovery patients were randomly divided into training and test sets at a 7:3 ratio. Thyroid tissue and blood T-cell repertoires from six or seven Graves' hyperthyroidism patients were also compared in the study. After blood sampling, hyperthyroidism patients were treated with methimazole at a starting dose of 30 mg daily, and ophthalmopathy patients were treated with high-dose intravenous methylprednisolone. Libraries were constructed in a second round of multiplex PCR, after which size selection and purification were carried out. Libraries were sequenced paired-end with 100 bp reads on an Illumina HiSeq2000. SOAPnuke was used to process the raw data, removing reads that contained adapters or uncalled bases, had a mean Phred below 15, or lacked an exact match to the constant primer or identifier. COPE v1.2.5 was used to merge high-quality paired reads, and clonotypes were defined as unique nucleotide sequences. MiTCR v1.1 was used to align the clonotypes against IMGT TRBV, TRBD and TRBJ reference segments. The analysis was restricted to V-J combinations with a frequency above 0.0001, which together covered 99% to 99.2% of the repertoires. The TCS score was defined as the ratio of F50 (clonal expansion) to E x V (chaos), calculated using BLOSUM62-based TCRdist between CDR3 peptides within each V-J. Welch's t-statistics and random forest reduced some 510 V-J features to fewer than 15, which were used in a naive Bayes classifier (R e1071). Sample size was not statistically predetermined, and blinding of investigators to group allocation was not performed. TCR Vbeta CDR3 sequencing of approximately 140 peripheral blood samples (43 ophthalmopathy, 75 hyperthyroidism and roughly 17 progressor patients) is reported in the paper.

The sample here was peripheral blood mononuclear cells (PBMCs), taken at new diagnosis, from a patient treated with antithyroid drugs. The clonotype was recovered from a man aged 25 to 40 with Graves disease. Donor details come from another sample of the same person, matched by shared clones. Recombination linked TRBV27 to TRBJ2-6, with TRBD1 identical over 10 junction bases. The DNA sequence is TGTGCCAGCAGTCCTTTTAAGGGGACAGGGGACTTCGGGGCCAACGTCCTGACTTTC. It codes for CASSPFKGTGDFGANVLTF.